What follows are 24 T cell receptor beta chains derived from one specimen sequenced in a study of blood T cell repertoires in COVID-19. Here immunoSEQ multiplex PCR was the method, and the copy in TCRdb shows in-frame clones only, minus some. The sample holds 120,000 or so clones, around 82% seen once. What was sequenced was peripheral blood. The receptor source for this set is a human donor in a cohort sampled during active COVID-19.

A single count supports this clone. The chain couples TRBV7-2 to TRBJ1-1, with a tentative D call TRBD1 (6 bases). This CDR3 is 13 amino acids long. Germline assignment: CDR1 SGHTA and CDR2 FQGNSA. V was clipped by 5 bases and J by 4 bases, with 11 bases between them. The DNA of the CDR3 is TGTGCCAGCAGCCAACAGGGTTCCACTGAAGCTTTCTTT. It yields the protein CASSQQGSTEAFF.

The gene calls are TRBV6-4 and TRBJ2-1, with 8 nucleotides matching TRBD2. Germline CDR1 MRHNA, CDR2 SNTAGT. Trimming took 6 bases from V and 3 from J; bases not matched to a gene: 4. CDR3 length equals 14 residues. The DNA of the CDR3 is TGTGCCAGCAGCGCCGGGGGGGACTACAATGAGCAGTTCTTC. Encoded protein: CASSAGGDYNEQFF.

The chain recombines TRBV6-5 with TRBJ1-1; TRBD1 matches 10 bases. Germline CDR1 is MNHEY and CDR2 is SVGAGI. This CDR3 has 14 residues. Trimming removed 10 bases from V and 12 bases from J; junction bases left unmatched: 17. The CDR3 region is CATLASPGQGITFF. The CDR3 DNA reads TGTGCCACCCTTGCTTCCCCGGGACAGGGGATAACTTTCTTT.

This clone was detected a few times. The chain employs TRBV6-5 and TRBJ1-4, with TRBD1 matching 9 bases. The CDR3 covers 15 residues. Trimming took 8 bases from V and 5 from J; bases not matched to a gene: 9. Germline-derived CDR1 and CDR2 are MNHEY and SVGAGI. CDR3 region: CASGGTGSWNEKLFF. The CDR3, as DNA: TGTGCCAGCGGGGGGACAGGGAGCTGGAATGAAAAACTGTTTTTT.

A single count supports this clone. The chain couples TRBV2 to TRBJ2-2; weak D call: TRBD2 (6 bases). Between the trimmed V and J ends, which lost 6 bases and 0 bases, there was a span of 11 bases. Germline loops: CDR1 SNHLY, CDR2 FYNNEI. The CDR3 runs to 15 residues. CDR3 sequence reads: CASRGTAANTGELFF. The CDR3 nucleotides read TGTGCCAGCAGGGGGACTGCTGCGAACACCGGGGAGCTGTTTTTT.

The chain combines TRBV4-3 with TRBJ2-7; TRBD2 is a possible D gene (6 bases). CDR1 is LGHNA and CDR2 is YSLEER in the germline V gene. Trimming left V 0 bases short and J 13 bases short, with 16 bases between. The CDR3 extends over 13 amino acids. Written as DNA, the CDR3 is TGCGCCAGCAGCCAAGATCGACTACGCGGGACTTACTTC. Translating it yields CASSQDRLRGTYF.

The gene calls are TRBV2 and TRBJ2-5; D not resolved. V shed 3 bases and J shed 4 bases, with 12 bases lying between them. The CDR3 totals 14 residues. Looked up from germline, CDR1 is SNHLY and CDR2 is FYNNEI. Here the CDR3 reads CASSDLVFGETQYF. Written as DNA, the CDR3 is TGTGCCAGCAGTGACTTGGTTTTCGGAGAGACCCAGTACTTC.

The J gene is TRBJ1-6, the V gene TRBV6-2 or TRBV6-3; 7 nucleotides agree with TRBD1. The CDR3 has 14 residues. Germline V gene data show CDR1 as MNHEY and CDR2 as SVGEGT. V trimming: 2 bases; J trimming: 7 bases; junction bases outside the gene matches: 2. Written as DNA, the CDR3 is TGTGCCAGCAGTTACGGGACAGCCAATTCACCCCTCCACTTT. Its translation: CASSYGTANSPLHF.

V is TRBV5-6 and J is TRBJ2-3; TRBD2 matches at 7 bases. The length of the CDR3 is 16 residues. Trimming at V came to 2 bases and at J to 5 bases, leaving 11 bases not matched to a gene. Germline V gives CDR1 SGHDT, CDR2 YYEEEE. CDR3 in DNA: TGTGCCAGCAGCTTTCGGGCCGGGACTACCTTAGATACGCAGTATTTT. Protein sequence: CASSFRAGTTLDTQYF. Variable domain in full (rest from reference TRBV5-6 and TRBJ2-3): DAGVTQSPTHLIKTRGQQVTLRCSPKSGHDTVSWYQQALGQGPQFIFQYYEEEERQRGNFPDRFSGHQFPNYSSELNVNALLLGDSALYLCASSFRAGTTLDTQYFGPGTRLTVL.

The chain is built from TRBV5-1 and TRBJ2-5, with 10 bases lining up with TRBD2. Trimming removed 0 bases from V and 4 bases from J; junction bases left unmatched: 6. Germline V gives CDR1 SGHRS, CDR2 YFSETQ. CDR3 size: 16 residues. The CDR3 spells CASSLASGGEGETQYF. CDR3 nucleotide sequence: TGCGCCAGCAGCTTGGCTAGCGGGGGAGAGGGAGAGACCCAGTACTTC. Filled out from reference TRBV5-1 and TRBJ2-5, the complete variable domain reads KAGVTQTPRYLIKTRGQQVTLSCSPISGHRSVSWYQQTPGQGLQFLFEYFSETQRNKGNFPGRFSGRQFSNSRSEMNVSTLELGDSALYLCASSLASGGEGETQYFGPGTRLLVL.

This clone was seen only a few times. The chain is built from TRBV5-4 and TRBJ1-2; D is uncertain. Germline loops: CDR1 SGHNT, CDR2 YYREEE (reference sequence). The V gene lost 4 bases and the J gene lost 3 bases, with 10 bases spanning the gap. The CDR3 sequence is 13 residues long. DNA for the CDR3: TGTGCCAGCAGCGGCGGTTCATACTATGGCTACACCTTC. Translated: CASSGGSYYGYTF. The full variable domain, rest sourced from reference TRBV5-4 and TRBJ1-2, is ETGVTQSPTHLIKTRGQQVTLRCSSQSGHNTVSWYQQALGQGPQFIFQYYREEENGRGNFPPRFSGLQFPNYSSELNVNALELDDSALYLCASSGGSYYGYTFGSGTRLTVV.

This chain joins TRBV29-1 and TRBJ2-3, with a weak D call TRBD1 (6 bases). Germline V gene data show CDR1 as SQVTM and CDR2 as ANQGSEA. The CDR3 totals 14 residues. V shed 5 bases and J shed 1 base, with 13 bases lying between them. The CDR3 region has the DNA TGCAGCGTTCGTAAGGGGGTAGGCACAGATACGCAGTATTTT. It encodes CSVRKGVGTDTQYF.

The chain links TRBV20-1 to TRBJ2-3; D unclear. The CDR3 loop spans 15 amino acids. The V end lost 3 bases, the J end lost 5 bases, and 18 bases lay between the germline ends. The germline CDR1 and CDR2 sequences are DFQATT and SNEGSKA (reference sequence). The CDR3 DNA sequence: TGCAGTGCTAGTACAGAGCCCACGTTAGGAGATACGCAGTATTTT. This sequence encodes CSASTEPTLGDTQYF.

This chain connects TRBV13 to TRBJ1-1; 7 positions match TRBD1. The J segment lost 0 bases and the V segment lost 5 bases, leaving 6 bases of the junction unmatched. The germline CDR1 and CDR2 sequences are PRHDT and FYEKMQ (reference sequence). The CDR3 sequence is 15 residues long. The CDR3 region is CASSPTGRMNTEAFF. The CDR3 nucleotides are TGTGCCAGCAGCCCGACAGGGCGCATGAACACTGAAGCTTTCTTT.

The chain is built from TRBV28 and TRBJ1-4; 7 nucleotides agree with TRBD1. Germline values: CDR1 MDHEN, CDR2 SYDVKM. This CDR3 is 16 amino acids long. V shed 8 bases and J 7 bases; nucleotides not matched to a gene: 16. The DNA for the CDR3 is TGTGCCAGCCGCGGCTACACAGGGGCGGGGAGTGAAAAACTGTTTTTT. Residues: CASRGYTGAGSEKLFF.

V is TRBV5-8 and J is TRBJ1-1; possible D gene TRBD1, 5 bases. This CDR3 has 11 amino acids. Germline V lookup: CDR1 SGHTS, CDR2 YDEGEE. V lost 6 bases and J 12 bases, leaving 15 bases between the germline ends. The CDR3 protein is CASTEVRVTFF. CDR3 sequence (DNA): TGTGCCAGCACCGAGGTCAGGGTAACTTTCTTT.

This chain uses TRBV3-1 (or the pseudogene TRBV3-2) with TRBJ1-2, with D possibly being TRBD1 (5 bases). With 4 bases removed from V and 6 bases from J, the gap between germline ends came to 27 bases. The CDR3 length is 18 residues. Germline V gives CDR1 LGHDT, CDR2 YNNKEL (reference sequence). CDR3 DNA sequence: TGTGCCAGCAGCCCCCCAACTCCACCGGGACTCAGAACCCATGGCTACACCTTC. The encoded protein is CASSPPTPPGLRTHGYTF.

The rearrangement links TRBV3-1 (or the pseudogene TRBV3-2) to TRBJ1-3, with TRBD1 matching over 8 bases. Per the germline V gene, CDR1 is LGHDT and CDR2 is YNNKEL (reference sequence). Losses at the gene ends were 0 bases for V and 4 bases for J; bases not matched to a gene: 5. The CDR3 has 16 amino acids. CDR3 DNA: TGTGCCAGCAGCCAAGACTCACAGGGGGGAGGAAACACCATATATTTT. This gives the protein CASSQDSQGGGNTIYF.

The gene calls are TRBV5-6 and TRBJ2-1; a possible D gene is TRBD2 (7 bases). Trimming removed 6 bases at V and 3 bases at J, with 16 bases between. The germline CDR1 and CDR2 sequences are SGHDT and YYEEEE. The CDR3 runs 15 residues. CDR3 sequence: CASIPAGANYNEQFF. CDR3 bases: TGTGCCAGCATCCCCGCGGGGGCCAACTACAATGAGCAGTTCTTC.

This sequence joins TRBV12-3 or TRBV12-4 and TRBJ2-7; D is possibly TRBD2 (5 bases). The V end was cut by 1 base, the J end by 4 bases, with 8 bases between. The CDR3 loop spans 13 amino acids. As DNA, the CDR3 is TGTGCCAGCAGTTTAGGGACTTTTTACGAGCAGTACTTC. This translates into CASSLGTFYEQYF.

This rearrangement joins TRBV4-1 to TRBJ2-3; 14 nucleotides align to TRBD2. Per the germline V gene, CDR1 is MGHRA and CDR2 is YSYEKL. V was pared by 1 base and J by 3 bases, with 9 bases of the junction left unmatched. The CDR3 consists of 19 residues. CDR3 loop: CASSQGIGLAGGSTDTQYF. The CDR3, as DNA: TGCGCCAGCAGCCAAGGAATAGGACTAGCGGGGGGAAGTACAGATACGCAGTATTTT.

The chain has TRBV5-1 and TRBJ1-1; 8 positions match TRBD1. The CDR3 is 13 residues long. CDR1 is SGHRS, CDR2 YFSETQ, per germline. Losses at the gene ends were 7 bases for V and 5 bases for J; bases not matched to a gene: 7. CDR3 amino acids: CASGEQGETEAFF. The CDR3 DNA reads as TGCGCCAGCGGAGAACAGGGGGAAACTGAAGCTTTCTTT.

This clone was detected only a few times. This chain connects TRBV5-5 to TRBJ1-2; the D gene is possibly TRBD1 (5 bases). Germline V lookup: CDR1 SGHKS, CDR2 YYEKEE (reference sequence). Trimming removed 4 bases from V and 1 base from J, with 14 bases in between. The CDR3 totals 15 residues. CDR3 residues: CASSPGGLRNYGYTF. The DNA of the CDR3 is TGTGCCAGCAGCCCGGGGGGGTTGCGTAACTATGGCTACACCTTC.

The chain has TRBV10-1 and TRBJ1-5, with D possibly matching TRBD1 (5 bases). Trimming pared 2 bases from V and 10 bases from J, leaving 15 bases between. CDR3 length equals 14 residues. CDR1 WNHNN and CDR2 SYGVQD come from the germline V gene (reference sequence). CDR3 amino acids: CASSEGQGLFPQHF. The CDR3 DNA reads TGCGCCAGCAGTGAGGGGCAGGGTCTTTTTCCCCAGCATTTT.